The 19 T cell receptor beta chains below come from one sample, sequenced in a study of shared clonotypes between healthy human individuals. Here immunoSEQ multiplex PCR was the method, and the copy in TCRdb shows in-frame clones only, minus some. The data hold millions of clones, with approximately 93% observed a single time. The sample taken for sequencing was naive CD4+ T cells from PBMCs. Subset: CD45RA+ positively selected. These receptors came from a young man in good health. Some clones in this sample may be carry-over from other donors' samples.

The chain couples TRBV9 to TRBJ2-1, with 11 bases aligning to TRBD2. V gave up 3 bases and J gave up 0 bases; unmatched junction bases: 11. This CDR3 comprises 19 residues. Germline loops: CDR1 SGDLS, CDR2 YYNGEE. The CDR3 coding sequence is TGTGCCAGCAGCGGGCCGGGACTAGCGGAACGGAGCTCCTACAATGAGCAGTTCTTC. Translating gives CASSGPGLAERSSYNEQFF.

On this clone itself: Other nucleotide sequences in the sample specify the same CDR3. This sequence joins TRBV11-2 and TRBJ2-5, with 9 nucleotides matching TRBD1. The CDR3 is 13 amino acids. In germline, CDR1 is SGHAT, CDR2 FQNNGV. J was trimmed by 5 bases and V by 5 bases; bases with no gene match: 3. The CDR3 spells CASSPGTGETQYF. The DNA of the CDR3 is TGTGCCAGCAGCCCAGGGACAGGGGAGACCCAGTACTTC.

This chain connects TRBV5-1 to TRBJ2-2, with 10 bases identical to TRBD1. CDR3 length: 14 amino acids. J lost 3 bases, V lost 4 bases, and 0 bases had no gene match. The germline CDR1 and CDR2 sequences are SGHRS and YFSETQ. CDR3 region: CASSGQGDTGELFF. CDR3 sequence (DNA): TGCGCCAGCAGCGGACAGGGGGACACCGGGGAGCTGTTTTTT.

CDR3 loop: CASSLGLGYEQYF. CDR3 in DNA: TGTGCCAGCAGCTTAGGGTTAGGCTACGAGCAGTACTTC. J is TRBJ2-7 and V is TRBV11-3; D not resolved. The CDR3 runs 13 residues. Trimming left V 1 base short and J 3 bases short, with 7 bases between. Germline assignment: CDR1 SGHNT and CDR2 YENEEA.

The chain recombines TRBV7-8 with TRBJ1-1; 7 nucleotides match TRBD1. V shed 5 bases, J shed 4 bases, and the junction held 7 bases outside the gene matches. CDR1 SGHVS and CDR2 FQNEAQ come from the germline V gene. The length of the CDR3 is 14 residues. Written as DNA, the CDR3 is TGTGCCAGCAGCCAGTGGGGACAGCCCACTGAAGCTTTCTTT. Its protein is CASSQWGQPTEAFF.

The chain joins TRBV19 to TRBJ1-5; D gene ambiguous. The CDR3 spans 13 residues. The V end was cut by 5 bases, the J end by 0 bases, with 5 bases between. The germline V gene encodes CDR1 LNHDA and CDR2 SQIVND (reference sequence). Here the CDR3 reads CASSAFSNQPQHF. The CDR3 DNA reads TGTGCCAGTAGTGCCTTTAGCAATCAGCCCCAGCATTTT.

This chain joins TRBV30 and TRBJ2-7, with D possibly TRBD2 on 6 matching bases. V was trimmed by 3 bases and J by 0 bases, leaving 15 bases between them. Looked up from germline, CDR1 is GTSNPN and CDR2 is SVGIG (reference sequence). The CDR3 is made up of 15 amino acids. As DNA, the CDR3 is TGTGCCTGGAGATGGACTAACCTTCTCTCCTACGAGCAGTACTTC. Its translation: CAWRWTNLLSYEQYF.

The V and J genes are TRBV7-2 and TRBJ2-1; 7 bases match TRBD2. CDR3 length: 16 residues. Per the germline V gene, CDR1 is SGHTA and CDR2 is FQGNSA. The junction had 10 bases not matched to a gene; V was cut back by 4 bases and J by 4 bases. The CDR3 coding sequence is TGTGCCAGCAGCTCGGGCCGGGACTATACATACAATGAGCAGTTCTTC. Its protein product is CASSSGRDYTYNEQFF.

V usage is TRBV11-2 and J usage is TRBJ2-7; tentative D call: TRBD2 (6 bases). V was pared by 2 bases and J by 0 bases, with 11 bases between. This CDR3 spans 15 amino acids. Germline loops: CDR1 SGHAT, CDR2 FQNNGV. The CDR3 loop is CASSLHRGTSYEQYF. In DNA form, the CDR3 reads TGTGCCAGCAGCTTACATCGCGGGACCTCCTACGAGCAGTACTTC.

The chain has TRBV14 and TRBJ1-2, with D unresolved. Germline V gene sequence: CDR1 SGHDN, CDR2 FVKESK. Deletions cut 4 bases from V and 0 bases from J, with 6 bases between. This CDR3 is built from 13 residues. The CDR3 spells CASSRRANYGYTF. The CDR3 DNA is TGTGCCAGCAGCCGGAGAGCTAACTATGGCTACACCTTC.

The V and J genes are TRBV15 and TRBJ1-1; D is unresolved. Trimming removed 2 bases from V and 1 base from J, with 11 bases in between. CDR1 is LNHNV, CDR2 YYDKDF, per germline (reference sequence). The CDR3 runs 15 residues. This CDR3 is CATSRPPEGNTEAFF. In DNA, the CDR3 is TGTGCCACCAGCAGACCCCCGGAGGGGAACACTGAAGCTTTCTTT.

The chain has TRBV28 and TRBJ1-2; D is possibly TRBD1 (5 bases). The CDR3 is 14 residues long. The germline V gene encodes CDR1 MDHEN and CDR2 SYDVKM. Trimming pared 7 bases from V and 2 bases from J, leaving 14 bases between. The CDR3 bases are TGTGCCAGCACCCGGGGCACGCAGAACTATGGCTACACCTTC. Translation gives CASTRGTQNYGYTF.

This rearrangement joins TRBV7-9 to TRBJ1-2; D is undetermined. The germline gives CDR1 SEHNR, CDR2 FQNEAQ (reference sequence). The length of the CDR3 is 12 residues. V dropped 4 bases and J dropped 5 bases, with 8 bases sitting between them. CDR3 loop: CASSSQQYGYTF. For the CDR3, the DNA is TGTGCCAGCAGCTCCCAGCAGTATGGCTACACCTTC.

Concerning this clone: In the same sample, other DNA sequences code for this CDR3. The chain carries TRBV28 and TRBJ2-7, with 7 bases identical to TRBD1. There are 13 residues in the CDR3. With 6 bases clipped from V and 0 bases from J, the junction kept 2 bases outside the gene matches. Germline CDR1 and CDR2: MDHEN and SYDVKM. Here the CDR3 DNA reads TGTGCCAGCAGCCGGGACAGCTCCTACGAGCAGTACTTC. As protein: CASSRDSSYEQYF. Complete variable domain (other parts from reference TRBV28 and TRBJ2-7): DVKVTQSSRYLVKRTGEKVFLECVQDMDHENMFWYRQDPGLGLRLIYFSYDVKMKEKGDIPEGYSVSREKKERFSLILESASTNQTSMYLCASSRDSSYEQYFGPGTRLTVT.

The chain's CDR3 is CAIREGDRNTEAFF. The CDR3 nucleotides are TGTGCCATCAGGGAAGGGGATAGGAACACTGAAGCTTTCTTT. The rearrangement uses TRBV10-3 and TRBJ1-1; D might be TRBD1 (5 bases). Germline values: CDR1 ENHRY, CDR2 SYGVKD. The CDR3 spans 14 residues. V dropped 6 bases and J dropped 1 base, with 12 bases sitting between them.

V gene TRBV28 combines with J gene TRBJ2-1; the D gene could be TRBD1 or TRBD2 (5 bases each). V lost 6 bases and J lost 7, with 19 bases in between. Germline lookup yields CDR1 MDHEN and CDR2 SYDVKM. There are 15 residues in the CDR3. This CDR3 reads CASSLWGRGGNEQFF. The CDR3, as DNA: TGTGCCAGCAGCCTTTGGGGTCGTGGGGGTAATGAGCAGTTCTTC.

This chain links TRBV28 with TRBJ1-5; a possible D gene is TRBD1 (6 bases). Germline V CDR1 and CDR2: MDHEN, SYDVKM. This CDR3 has 15 amino acids. The V end was cut by 4 bases, the J end by 5 bases, with 15 bases between. As DNA, the CDR3 is TGTGCCAGCAGTTGGGGGCTGGCGGGGGATCAGCCCCAGCATTTT. This sequence encodes CASSWGLAGDQPQHF.

On this clone: Additional DNA sequences in this sample encode the identical CDR3. The chain employs TRBV18 and TRBJ2-2; D gene uncertain. Germline V gene lookup returns CDR1 KGHSH and CDR2 LQKENI. The CDR3 is 13 amino acids. V was pared by 3 bases and J by 3 bases, with 5 bases between. CDR3 sequence (DNA): TGTGCCAGCTCACCGCGAGACACCGGGGAGCTGTTTTTT. Its translation is CASSPRDTGELFF.

The rearrangement joins TRBV28 to TRBJ1-5, with TRBD1 matching over 8 bases. The J segment lost 9 bases and the V segment lost 3 bases, leaving 4 bases of the junction unmatched. The CDR3 sequence is 13 residues long. The V gene's germline CDR1 is MDHEN and CDR2 SYDVKM. CDR3 bases: TGTGCCAGCAGTTTTTTCGACAGGGGGCCCCAGCATTTT. Its translation is CASSFFDRGPQHF.